What follows are 18 T cell receptor beta chains derived from one specimen sequenced in a study of naive and memory T cell subsets. Treatment in this sample: skin biopsy from PPD injection site in Mantoux-positive individual. A UMI-containing oligonucleotide was joined by 3' ligation to the TCR cDNA template. Amplification of ligated cDNA took four PCR rounds with SP2 and nested alpha and beta constant primers. TCRdb independently ran MiXCR on the UMI-ligation and nested PCR reads; one entry per CDR3 protein. The sample includes 30,000 to 35,000 distinct CDR3 sequences, about 6.2% seen only once; the top ten take about 3.1%. The source was skin, collected from a tuberculin skin test site. The receptor set was obtained from an adult in good health.

This clonotype has a count of ten or more. This chain uses TRBV27 with TRBJ2-2, with D unclear. V was pared by 4 bases and J by 0 bases, with 18 bases between. CDR1 MNHEY and CDR2 SMNVEV come from the germline V gene (reference sequence). This CDR3 has 18 amino acids. The CDR3 coding sequence is TGTGCCAGCAGTTCAACCCCCGGTTGGCGACCGAACACCGGGGAGCTGTTTTTT. Encoded protein: CASSSTPGWRPNTGELFF.

Note on this clonotype: This may be a read error: a much more frequent sequence differs by one nucleotide. The V and J genes are TRBV20-1 and TRBJ1-1; 11 nucleotides agree with TRBD1. The J segment lost 4 bases and the V segment lost 4 bases, leaving 5 bases of the junction unmatched. This CDR3 comprises 14 residues. Germline CDR1 is DFQATT and CDR2 is SNEGSKA (reference sequence). The CDR3 nucleotides read TGCAGTGCTAAAGTTGGGACAGGGGGCACTGAAGCTTTCTTT. Protein product: CSAKVGTGGTEAFF.

This clonotype was counted between two and nine times. The rearrangement links TRBV5-4 to TRBJ1-1; 9 nucleotides line up with TRBD1. This CDR3 is 16 amino acids long. The germline V gene encodes CDR1 SGHNT and CDR2 YYREEE (reference sequence). V gave up 0 bases and J gave up 1 base; unmatched junction bases: 4. CDR3 nucleotides: TGTGCCAGCAGCTTGGGTAACAGGGGGCAGAACACTGAAGCTTTCTTT. Protein: CASSLGNRGQNTEAFF. Using reference TRBV5-4 and TRBJ1-1 for the parts outside the CDR3, the full variable domain is ETGVTQSPTHLIKTRGQQVTLRCSSQSGHNTVSWYQQALGQGPQFIFQYYREEENGRGNFPPRFSGLQFPNYSSELNVNALELDDSALYLCASSLGNRGQNTEAFFGQGTRLTVV.

This clonotype was recorded at least ten times. The J gene is TRBJ1-1, the V gene TRBV7-9; 7 nucleotides match TRBD1. The germline V gene encodes CDR1 SEHNR and CDR2 FQNEAQ (reference sequence). CDR3 size: 16 residues. With 7 bases clipped from V and 0 bases from J, the junction kept 11 bases outside the gene matches. CDR3 bases: TGTGCCAGCATACCCTCTACAGGGGAGATGAACACTGAAGCTTTCTTT. As protein: CASIPSTGEMNTEAFF.

CDR3 sequence: CSAWDRDTEAFF. The CDR3, as DNA: TGCAGTGCCTGGGACAGGGACACTGAAGCTTTCTTT. The rearrangement uses TRBV20-1 and TRBJ1-1; TRBD1 matches at 9 bases. Trimming cost V 6 bases and J 3 bases; bases outside gene matches: 2. The CDR3 loop spans 12 amino acids. Germline CDR1 DFQATT, CDR2 SNEGSKA (reference sequence).

The chain employs TRBV19 and TRBJ1-5; D remains unclear. Looked up from germline, CDR1 is LNHDA and CDR2 is SQIVND (reference sequence). V was trimmed by 4 bases and J by 4 bases, leaving 11 bases between them. The CDR3 loop spans 14 amino acids. Written as DNA, the CDR3 is TGTGCCAGTAGTAGTCTCAGAGCTAATCAGCCCCAGCATTTT. Translation: CASSSLRANQPQHF. Full variable domain (outside the CDR3, taken from reference TRBV19 and TRBJ1-5): DGGITQSPKYLFRKEGQNVTLSCEQNLNHDAMYWYRQDPGQGLRLIYYSQIVNDFQKGDIAEGYSVSREKKESFPLTVTSAQKNPTAFYLCASSSLRANQPQHFGDGTRLSIL.

This clonotype was counted ten times or more. The CDR3 reads CASSQDETGVGGTQYF. CDR3 nucleotide sequence: TGTGCCAGCAGCCAAGATGAGACAGGGGTCGGCGGGACCCAGTACTTC. The rearrangement uses TRBV14 and TRBJ2-5, with TRBD1 identical over 8 bases. Per germline, CDR1 SGHDN and CDR2 FVKESK. This CDR3 contains 16 residues. V was clipped by 0 bases and J by 7 bases; unmatched bases: 10.

There are many counts of this clonotype. The rearrangement joins TRBV12-5 to TRBJ1-1; D is unresolved. The germline V gene has CDR1 LGHNT and CDR2 FRNRAP. The CDR3 sequence is 14 residues long. Trimming shortened V by 6 bases and J by 1 base, and 12 bases separated the two germline ends. The CDR3 DNA follows: TGTGCTAGTGGAATGGGGTACAGGAACACTGAAGCTTTCTTT. Translation: CASGMGYRNTEAFF. Full variable domain (rest looked up from reference TRBV12-5 and TRBJ1-1): DARVTQTPRHKVTEMGQEVTMRCQPILGHNTVFWYRQTMMQGLELLAYFRNRAPLDDSGMPKDRFSAEMPDATLATLKIQPSEPRDSAVYFCASGMGYRNTEAFFGQGTRLTVV.

This chain connects TRBV4-2 to TRBJ2-7; no clear D gene. V dropped 0 bases and J dropped 5 bases, with 5 bases sitting between them. There are 12 residues in the CDR3. Germline-derived CDR1 and CDR2 are LGHNA and YNFKEQ. CDR3: CASSQDRDEQYF. For the CDR3, the DNA is TGTGCCAGCAGCCAAGATAGGGACGAGCAGTACTTC.

As concerns this clonotype: A junction end diverges from the germline sequence, so it may reflect a read error. This chain connects TRBV10-3 to TRBJ1-4, with D possibly TRBD1 on 5 matching bases. CDR3 length equals 13 residues. Germline CDR1 ENHRY, CDR2 SYGVKD. In nucleotides, the CDR3 is TGTGACATCAGTGAGCGGGACGGTGAAAAACTGTTTTTT. Its translation: CDISERDGEKLFF.

This clonotype has a count of ten or more. The chain employs TRBV2 and TRBJ2-1; no firm D call. Germline lookup yields CDR1 SNHLY and CDR2 FYNNEI. Trimming took off 2 bases at V and 4 bases at J, with 9 bases between the two ends. The length of the CDR3 is 14 residues. CDR3 sequence: CASSELETYNEQFF. The DNA of the CDR3 is TGTGCCAGCAGTGAACTAGAAACTTACAATGAGCAGTTCTTC.

This sequence joins TRBV11-2 and TRBJ2-2, with D possibly being TRBD1 or TRBD2 (5 bases each). The CDR3 extends over 13 amino acids. The germline V gene encodes CDR1 SGHAT and CDR2 FQNNGV. Trimming left V 6 bases short and J 8 bases short, with 13 bases between. As DNA, the CDR3 is TGTGCCAGCAGAACGAGGGGCCGGGGGGAGCTGTTTTTT. It specifies CASRTRGRGELFF.

The chain employs TRBV10-1 and TRBJ2-7, with a weak D call TRBD2 (6 bases). CDR3 length equals 17 residues. V lost 4 bases, J lost 0 bases, and 19 bases lay in between. Germline V gene lookup returns CDR1 WNHNN and CDR2 SYGVQD (reference sequence). In DNA form, the CDR3 reads TGCGCCAGCAGTGGGCCACCGACTAGAGAATCCTCCTACGAGCAGTACTTC. Protein product: CASSGPPTRESSYEQYF.

As regards this clonotype: This may arise from a read error, as a much more abundant clone is one base away. This chain connects TRBV20-1 to TRBJ2-5; 9 bases align to TRBD1. CDR1 and CDR2 (germline): DFQATT, SNEGSKA (reference sequence). The CDR3 consists of 15 residues. Trimming took 6 bases from V and 7 from J; bases not matched to a gene: 15. The DNA for the CDR3 is TGCAGTGCCCAAGAGACAGGGGGGTGGCAGTGGACCCAGTACTTC. Translation gives CSAQETGGWQWTQYF.

This clonotype was seen at least ten times. This chain connects TRBV6-6 to TRBJ1-1; maybe TRBD1 (5 bases). The V gene lost 5 bases and the J gene lost 0 bases, with 19 bases spanning the gap. The germline CDR1 and CDR2 sequences are MNHNY and SVGAGI (reference sequence). CDR3 length: 17 amino acids. For the CDR3, the DNA is TGTGCCAGCAGTCCGAGGGGCAGGGCCAATCTGAACACTGAAGCTTTCTTT. Translation: CASSPRGRANLNTEAFF.

This clonotype is medium-sized (0.01 to 0.1%) within its sample. V gene TRBV6-4 combines with J gene TRBJ2-3; D perhaps matches TRBD2 (6 bases). The V gene lost 2 bases and the J gene lost 5 bases, with 11 bases spanning the gap. Germline CDR1 reads MRHNA; CDR2 reads SNTAGT. The CDR3 extends over 14 amino acids. The CDR3 DNA sequence: TGTGCCAGCAGTGACGGAGGGCCCGAAGATACGCAGTATTTT. This translates into CASSDGGPEDTQYF.

This clonotype occurred many times. The chain recombines TRBV9 with TRBJ2-7; 8 nucleotides agree with TRBD2. J lost 2 bases, V lost 2 bases, and 6 bases had no gene match. CDR1 is SGDLS and CDR2 is YYNGEE in the germline V gene. The CDR3 has 15 residues. Written as DNA, the CDR3 is TGTGCCAGCAGCGTTAATAGCGGGACAACCTACGAGCAGTACTTC. Translation gives CASSVNSGTTYEQYF.

A word on this clonotype: Possible read error: a much larger clone is one base away. V is TRBV7-2 and J is TRBJ1-2; D gene ambiguous. This CDR3 has 16 residues. CDR1 is SGHTA, CDR2 FQGNSA, per germline. Trimming stripped 4 bases from V and 3 bases from J, with 18 bases between. DNA for the CDR3: TGTGCCAGCAGCTCATATGAGGGAGCCCGGCACTATGGCTACACCTTC. This translates into CASSSYEGARHYGYTF.